The 22 T cell receptor beta chains below were found in one sample sequenced in a study of OX40 agonist ivuxolimab in advanced cancers. Profiling relied on immunoSEQ multiplex PCR, and the TCRdb table lists in-frame clones only, not all of them. The profile covers fewer than 70,000 clones, with around 90% appearing a single time and 16% taken by the ten largest. Sequencing used CD4+ or CD8+ T cells sorted from blood, obtained in a trial of the OX40 agonist ivuxolimab. The receptors were gathered from an adult with an advanced solid tumor such as melanoma, head and neck, liver or kidney cancer.

This clone was found a few times. The CDR3: CASRGGTKEQYF. The CDR3 DNA reads TGTGCCAGCAGGGGGGGGACTAAGGAGCAGTACTTC. V and J are TRBV6-5 and TRBJ2-7; 7 nucleotides agree with TRBD2. This CDR3 is 12 amino acids long. Germline V gene data show CDR1 as MNHEY and CDR2 as SVGAGI. After removal of 6 bases from V and 7 bases from J, the junction contained 6 bases not matched to a gene.

This clone was seen a few times. The chain is built from TRBV27 and TRBJ2-1, with D perhaps TRBD2 (6 bases). V was cut by 6 bases and J by 3 bases, with 21 bases left in between. The CDR3 is made up of 17 amino acids. Germline CDR1 reads MNHEY; CDR2 reads SMNVEV (reference sequence). The CDR3 DNA reads TGTGCCAGCAGCCCCCTATCCGCCGGGACTCTCTACAATGAGCAGTTCTTC. Its translation: CASSPLSAGTLYNEQFF.

This chain joins TRBV7-8 and TRBJ2-3; D is perhaps TRBD2 (7 bases). CDR3 size: 15 residues. Trimming cost V 4 bases and J 3 bases, with 14 bases left between them. Germline CDR1 SGHVS, CDR2 FQNEAQ. The CDR3 loop is CASSSGAGVTDTQYF. DNA for the CDR3: TGTGCCAGCAGCTCGGGGGCGGGAGTAACAGATACGCAGTATTTT.

The chain uses TRBV12-5 and TRBJ2-1; D remains ambiguous. V gave up 8 bases and J gave up 4 bases, with 9 bases separating them. Germline CDR1 LGHNT, CDR2 FRNRAP. The CDR3 covers 12 residues. CDR3 sequence reads: CASSPDYNEQFF. Here the CDR3 DNA reads TGTGCTAGTAGTCCGGATTACAATGAGCAGTTCTTC.

This chain uses TRBV19 with TRBJ2-5; no clear D. Deletions cut 8 bases from V and 6 bases from J, with 4 bases between. This CDR3 region has 9 residues. CDR1 is LNHDA, CDR2 SQIVND, per germline (reference sequence). CDR3 sequence reads: CASFQTQYF. For the CDR3, the DNA is TGTGCCAGTTTTCAGACCCAGTACTTC.

The genes are TRBV28 and TRBJ2-7, with TRBD2 identical over 7 bases. The germline CDR1 and CDR2 sequences are MDHEN and SYDVKM. V shed 4 bases, J shed 4 bases, and the junction held 7 bases outside the gene matches. The CDR3 loop spans 14 amino acids. The CDR3 DNA sequence: TGTGCCAGCAGTTCAGTAGGACTAGGTTACGAGCAGTACTTC. Translation gives CASSSVGLGYEQYF.

This clone was found once. V and J are TRBV5-1 and TRBJ2-3; 10 bases line up with TRBD1. The V gene end was trimmed by 2 bases and the J gene end by 5 bases; junction bases not matched to a gene: 5. This CDR3 is 15 amino acids long. Germline-derived CDR1 and CDR2 are SGHRS and YFSETQ. CDR3 protein: CASSLKTGGQDTQYF. The DNA of the CDR3 is TGCGCCAGCAGCTTAAAGACAGGGGGCCAAGATACGCAGTATTTT.

The rearrangement links TRBV7-3 to TRBJ2-1; TRBD1 agrees at 10 bases. With V trimmed by 8 bases and J by 4 bases, 2 bases remained unmatched. Germline CDR1 is SGHTA and CDR2 is FQGTGA. The CDR3 sequence is 13 residues long. The CDR3 loop reads CASAGQGYNEQFF. The DNA for the CDR3 is TGTGCCAGCGCGGGACAGGGGTACAATGAGCAGTTCTTC.

The V and J genes are TRBV11-1 and TRBJ2-5; D remains ambiguous. CDR1 and CDR2 from the germline V gene are SGHAT and FQDESV (reference sequence). Trimming shortened V by 0 bases and J by 0 bases, and 14 bases separated the two germline ends. The CDR3 consists of 17 residues. CDR3 loop: CASSLAWSNLYQETQYF. The CDR3 nucleotides are TGTGCCAGCAGCTTAGCGTGGTCAAACTTGTACCAAGAGACCCAGTACTTC.

This clone was detected once. The chain recombines TRBV6-6 with TRBJ1-1, with D tentatively TRBD1 (6 bases). V lost 4 bases and J 0 bases, leaving 12 bases between the germline ends. Germline V gene data show CDR1 as MNHNY and CDR2 as SVGAGI (reference sequence). The CDR3 sequence is 15 residues long. CDR3 sequence reads: CASSWDTGMNTEAFF. For the CDR3, the DNA is TGTGCCAGCAGTTGGGACACAGGGATGAACACTGAAGCTTTCTTT.

In its sample, this clone was seen once. The CDR3 DNA reads TGCGCCAGCAGCCGGTACAGGGTCGGGGCGAACACTGAAGCTTTCTTT. Translation: CASSRYRVGANTEAFF. This sequence joins TRBV4-1 and TRBJ1-1; TRBD1 is a possible D gene (6 bases). The germline gives CDR1 MGHRA, CDR2 YSYEKL. The CDR3 totals 16 residues. Trimming pared 4 bases from V and 1 base from J, leaving 16 bases between.

V is TRBV5-4 and J is TRBJ1-1, with D unresolved. Trimming pared 2 bases from V and 6 bases from J, leaving 14 bases between. This CDR3 has 14 residues. CDR1 is SGHNT, CDR2 YYREEE, per germline (reference sequence). The CDR3, as DNA: TGTGCCAGCAGCTTTGAGATCCCCGGCGCTGAAGCTTTCTTT. Translation gives CASSFEIPGAEAFF.

The rearrangement joins TRBV29-1 to TRBJ2-5, with TRBD1 matching over 9 bases. The assigned J gene may be wrong: the sequence end matches TRBJ2-7 better. The CDR3 runs 14 residues. CDR1 SQVTM and CDR2 ANQGSEA come from the germline V gene. CDR3 residues: CSVGAGTGPYEQYF. The CDR3, as DNA: TGCAGCGTGGGCGCTGGGACAGGGCCCTACGAGCAGTACTTC.

The chain links TRBV4-1 to TRBJ1-1; D is possibly TRBD1 (6 bases). V gave up 3 bases and J gave up 9 bases, with 17 bases separating them. There are 14 residues in the CDR3. Germline lookup yields CDR1 MGHRA and CDR2 YSYEKL. The CDR3 here is CASSHPLGGPKAFF. The CDR3 coding sequence is TGCGCCAGCAGCCATCCCTTGGGGGGCCCTAAAGCTTTCTTT.

To note about this clone: A junction end diverges from the germline sequence, so it may reflect a read error. The rearrangement links TRBV7-7 to TRBJ2-1; tentative D call: TRBD2 (7 bases). The CDR3 extends over 12 amino acids. From germline, CDR1 is SSHAT and CDR2 FNYEAQ (reference sequence). For the CDR3, the DNA is TGTGCTAGCAGCTTAGGGGGAGGGGAGCAGTTCTTC. Translated, it gives CASSLGGGEQFF.

With regard to this clone: A junction end diverges from the germline sequence, so it may reflect a read error. CDR3 coding DNA: TGTGCCAGCAGCTTTCTAGGAGAAGTTTATAGCTTC. It yields the protein CASSFLGEVYSF. The chain is built from TRBV7-3 and TRBJ2-7; D not resolved. The CDR3 covers 12 residues. From germline, CDR1 is SGHTA and CDR2 FQGTGA.

This chain joins TRBV2 and TRBJ2-7, with D hard to call. The ends were cut back, 8 bases at V and 0 bases at J, with 11 bases in the middle. Germline V gene lookup returns CDR1 SNHLY and CDR2 FYNNEI. The CDR3 spans 13 residues. CDR3 sequence (DNA): TGTGCCAGCTTCACAGACCTCTCCTACGAGCAGTACTTC. Its protein product is CASFTDLSYEQYF.

The V and J genes are TRBV4-1 and TRBJ1-2; weak D call: TRBD1 (6 bases). Germline assignment: CDR1 MGHRA and CDR2 YSYEKL. The CDR3 length is 16 residues. Trimming took off 0 bases at V and 4 bases at J, with 15 bases between the two ends. CDR3 in amino acids: CASSQEGPPGVYGYTF. The CDR3 region has the DNA TGCGCCAGCAGCCAAGAGGGCCCACCAGGGGTCTATGGCTACACCTTC.

The chain joins TRBV5-5 to TRBJ1-3, with no clear D. The CDR3 consists of 16 residues. Trimming stripped 0 bases from V and 0 bases from J, with 10 bases between. From germline, CDR1 is SGHKS and CDR2 YYEKEE (reference sequence). CDR3: CASSLASAGSGNTIYF. DNA of the CDR3: TGTGCCAGCAGCTTGGCCTCGGCAGGCTCTGGAAACACCATATATTTT.

The chain employs TRBV6-5 and TRBJ2-7; the D is unclear. This CDR3 comprises 14 residues. Trimming removed 0 bases at V and 3 bases at J, with 9 bases between. Germline lookup yields CDR1 MNHEY and CDR2 SVGAGI. This chain's CDR3 is CASSYSSGNYEQYF. CDR3 nucleotides: TGTGCCAGCAGTTACTCGTCCGGAAACTACGAGCAGTACTTC.

This chain connects TRBV19 to TRBJ2-3; D is undetermined. This CDR3 is built from 15 residues. Germline V lookup: CDR1 LNHDA, CDR2 SQIVND (reference sequence). V dropped 1 base and J dropped 2 bases, with 10 bases sitting between them. The CDR3 DNA reads TGTGCCAGTAGTATAGGGGCCAGGATCACAGATACGCAGTATTTT. Translating gives CASSIGARITDTQYF.

This chain links TRBV4-1 with TRBJ2-4; no firm D call. The CDR3 totals 16 residues. Trimming took 0 bases from V and 0 from J, leaving 9 bases between them. CDR1 is MGHRA and CDR2 is YSYEKL in the germline V gene. CDR3 sequence: CASSQDTRTAKNIQYF. The CDR3 nucleotides are TGCGCCAGCAGCCAAGATACGAGGACAGCCAAAAACATTCAGTACTTC.